This TCR beta chain was identified in a study of T cells in Graves' hyperthyroidism and ophthalmopathy. Study-wide findings and caveats: Ophthalmopathy was separated from stable hyperthyroidism by a 13 V-J model.

V lost 6 bases to trimming and J lost 0 bases, with 6 bases between them. The CDR3 consists of 13 residues. CDR1 and CDR2 from the germline V gene are MNHNS and SASEGT. RNA transcripts provided the source from which TCR beta CDR3 regions were amplified. First-round RT-PCR with HTBI primers amplified the TCR CDR3 region. TCRdb itself ran the multiplex PCR reads through MiXCR, one entry per CDR3 protein. The data contain roughly 300,000 distinct CDR3 sequences, 11% to 15% of them singletons. About this clonotype itself: Its cognate antigen is unknown.

The gene calls are TRBV6-1 and TRBJ2-1, with D uncertain. The receptor was derived from a woman aged 25 to 39 with Graves' hyperthyroidism. Material: blood. CDR3 in amino acids: CASSWSSYNEQFF. The CDR3 nucleotides are TGTGCCAGCAGCTGGTCCTCCTACAATGAGCAGTTCTTC.